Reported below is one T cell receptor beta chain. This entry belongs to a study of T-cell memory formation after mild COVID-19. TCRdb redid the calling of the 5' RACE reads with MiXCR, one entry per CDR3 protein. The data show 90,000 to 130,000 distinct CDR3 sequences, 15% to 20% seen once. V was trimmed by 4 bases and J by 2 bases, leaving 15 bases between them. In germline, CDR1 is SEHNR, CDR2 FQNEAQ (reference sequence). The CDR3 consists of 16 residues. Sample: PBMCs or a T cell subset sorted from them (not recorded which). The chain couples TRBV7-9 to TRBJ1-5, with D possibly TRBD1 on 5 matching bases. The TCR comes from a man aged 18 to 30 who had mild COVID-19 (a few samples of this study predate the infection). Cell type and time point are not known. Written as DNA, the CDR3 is TGTGCCAGCAGCTCTGACAGTTTTTACGGCAATCAGCCCCAGCATTTT. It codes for CASSSDSFYGNQPQHF.